This TCR beta chain was sequenced during a study of blood T cell repertoires in COVID-19. Data came from immunoSEQ multiplex PCR; TCRdb stores just in-frame clones and leaves some out. The table includes 250,000 to 300,000 clones, roughly 89% detected once. The CDR3 is 16 amino acids. The germline V gene has CDR1 SGHVS and CDR2 FQNEAQ. The ends lost 2 bases at V and 5 bases at J; junction bases unmatched: 10. This clone was seen a handful of times. The V and J genes are TRBV7-8 and TRBJ2-3; 7 nucleotides align to TRBD2. The sequence was collected from a man aged 35 to 55 who had recovered from COVID-19. The specimen was PBMCs or T cells enriched from blood (not recorded which). The CDR3 DNA reads as TGTGCCAGCAGCTTACGCGCGGCGGGGGACGGAGATACGCAGTATTTT. Encoded protein: CASSLRAAGDGDTQYF.